These 15 T cell receptor beta chains were sequenced from one sample in a study of vaccination and CD4 T cells after COVID-19. Sequencing of cultured CD4+ T cell DNA used the Oncomine TCR Beta short-read assay. TCRdb reanalysed the PCR reads using MiXCR and keeps one entry per CDR3 protein. Altogether about 7,600 distinct CDR3 sequences are present, about a fifth being singletons, with the ten largest covering roughly 9%. These TCRs are of unknown antigen specificity. Specified treatment: approximately nine-day PBMC culture with coronavirus spike peptide pools or control peptides (ViraFEST assay). The sequenced sample was CD4+ T cells from blood, cultured in vitro, obtained after SARS-CoV-2 vaccination. Source of these receptors: a human donor who had recovered from COVID-19.

Regarding this clonotype: Mismatch with germline at one junction end may stem from a read error. The genes are TRBV2 and TRBJ2-6, with D perhaps being TRBD1 or TRBD2 (5 bases each). CDR1 and CDR2 from the germline V gene are SNHLY and FYNNEI. The CDR3 runs to 15 residues. The CDR3 loop is CASSDLGSGANALTF. CDR3 bases: TGTGCCAGCAGTGACCTGGGTTCCGGGGCCAACGCCCTGACTTTC.

This clonotype was counted many times. The chain links TRBV6-4 to TRBJ2-1, with TRBD2 matching 10 bases. Germline V lookup: CDR1 MRHNA, CDR2 SNTAGT. This CDR3 has 15 amino acids. Unmatched junction bases numbered 0, after V lost 0 bases and J lost 4 bases. The CDR3 here is CASSDSTSGYNEQFF. In nucleotides, the CDR3 is TGTGCCAGCAGTGACTCGACTAGCGGGTACAATGAGCAGTTCTTC.

This clonotype is medium-sized (0.01 to 0.1%). The chain couples TRBV7-8 to TRBJ1-1; 7 positions match TRBD1. This CDR3 contains 15 residues. Germline V gene lookup returns CDR1 SGHVS and CDR2 FQNEAQ. Trimming removed 3 bases from V and 7 bases from J; junction bases left unmatched: 11. CDR3 DNA: TGTGCCAGCAGCTTCCTTCAGGGGGGGACGGTTGAAGCTTTCTTT. Its protein is CASSFLQGGTVEAFF.

This clonotype came up once. This chain joins TRBV11-2 and TRBJ1-1, with unresolved D. This CDR3 is built from 13 residues. Trimming removed 1 base from V and 0 bases from J, with 3 bases in between. Germline lookup yields CDR1 SGHAT and CDR2 FQNNGV. CDR3 residues: CASSLAVNTEAFF. The CDR3 nucleotides are TGTGCCAGCAGCTTAGCCGTGAACACTGAAGCTTTCTTT.

This clonotype was counted only a few times. The J gene is TRBJ1-3, the V gene TRBV7-2; D not certain. The CDR3 covers 15 residues. Germline-derived CDR1 and CDR2 are SGHTA and FQGNSA. The V end was cut by 5 bases, the J end by 3 bases, with 14 bases between. Here the CDR3 DNA reads TGTGCCAGCAGCCCACCCACGGCGGGTGGAAACACCATATATTTT. Protein product: CASSPPTAGGNTIYF.

This clonotype was seen a few times. The V call is TRBV7-2, the J call TRBJ2-3; D not resolved. This CDR3 region has 14 residues. CDR1 is SGHTA and CDR2 is FQGNSA in the germline V gene. The ends were cut back, 5 bases at V and 2 bases at J, with 11 bases in the middle. Written as DNA, the CDR3 is TGTGCCAGCAGCCAATCCACGTTCACAGATACGCAGTATTTT. It yields the protein CASSQSTFTDTQYF.

This clonotype has just a few counts. DNA of the CDR3: TGTGCCAGCAGCCAAAGGGGCGGCTCCCTACGGGGGCAGTTCTTC. Protein sequence: CASSQRGGSLRGQFF. This chain links TRBV14 with TRBJ2-1; D tentatively fits TRBD1 or TRBD2 (5 bases each). The CDR3 is 15 amino acids. Germline V gives CDR1 SGHDN, CDR2 FVKESK. Trimming cost V 2 bases and J 12 bases, with 20 bases left between them.

As for this clonotype: Mismatch with germline at one junction end may stem from a read error. J is TRBJ2-1 and V is TRBV7-9, with TRBD2 matching 9 bases. CDR1 SEHNR and CDR2 FQNEAQ come from the germline V gene (reference sequence). This CDR3 is 16 amino acids long. CDR3 sequence reads: CVSSSLGGLALNEQFF. The DNA for the CDR3 is TGTGTCAGCAGCTCCCTCGGGGGACTAGCCCTAAATGAGCAGTTCTTC. Variable domain in full (rest from reference TRBV7-9 and TRBJ2-1): DTGVSQNPRHKITKRGQNVTFRCDPISEHNRLYWYRQTLGQGPEFLTYFQNEAQLEKSRLLSDRFSAERPKGSFSTLEIQRTEQGDSAMYLCVSSSLGGLALNEQFFGPGTRLTVL.

By frequency in the sample, this clonotype is medium-sized. This sequence joins TRBV10-1 and TRBJ1-5; 7 bases line up with TRBD1. The germline V gene has CDR1 WNHNN and CDR2 SYGVQD (reference sequence). This CDR3 is built from 15 residues. The trim removed 0 bases at V and 7 bases at J, leaving 6 bases unmatched. CDR3 protein: CASSESTGRGQPQHF. The CDR3 DNA sequence: TGCGCCAGCAGTGAGTCGACAGGGAGAGGACAGCCCCAGCATTTT.

CDR3 coding DNA: TGTGCCAGCAGCTTAGACGGAGGCGGAGTCACTGAAGCTTTCTTT. It codes for CASSLDGGGVTEAFF. V gene TRBV7-9 combines with J gene TRBJ1-1; D not certain. Germline V gives CDR1 SEHNR, CDR2 FQNEAQ (reference sequence). Trimming took 1 base from V and 4 from J, leaving 13 bases between them. This CDR3 has 15 residues.

The rearrangement links TRBV28 to TRBJ2-1; 7 bases fit TRBD1. Trimming removed 4 bases from V and 6 bases from J; junction bases left unmatched: 9. Germline assignment: CDR1 MDHEN and CDR2 SYDVKM. The CDR3 covers 15 residues. In DNA, the CDR3 is TGTGCCAGCAGTTCGGCCGGGACAGCCCTCAATGAGCAGTTCTTC. Its translation is CASSSAGTALNEQFF. The whole variable domain, filled in from reference TRBV28 and TRBJ2-1, reads DVKVTQSSRYLVKRTGEKVFLECVQDMDHENMFWYRQDPGLGLRLIYFSYDVKMKEKGDIPEGYSVSREKKERFSLILESASTNQTSMYLCASSSAGTALNEQFFGPGTRLTVL.

This chain links TRBV11-3 with TRBJ1-2, with TRBD1 matching 8 bases. Germline assignment: CDR1 SGHNT and CDR2 YENEEA. V lost 5 bases, J lost 7 bases, and 9 bases stayed unmatched. CDR3 size: 14 residues. CDR3 loop: CASSPHRGVSGYTF. The DNA for the CDR3 is TGTGCCAGCAGCCCTCACAGGGGGGTGAGTGGCTACACCTTC.

J is TRBJ2-3 and V is TRBV6-1, with TRBD2 identical over 9 bases. This CDR3 is 16 amino acids long. With V trimmed by 7 bases and J by 6 bases, 14 bases remained unmatched. From germline, CDR1 is MNHNS and CDR2 SASEGT. The CDR3 sequence: CASTLRGAGGGDTQYF. CDR3 nucleotide sequence: TGTGCCAGCACCCTCCGGGGAGCGGGAGGCGGGGATACGCAGTATTTT.

V gene TRBV6-5 combines with J gene TRBJ1-3, with 7 bases aligning to TRBD1. Trimming took 0 bases from V and 1 from J; bases not matched to a gene: 3. The CDR3 is made up of 16 amino acids. Per the germline V gene, CDR1 is MNHEY and CDR2 is SVGAGI. Written as DNA, the CDR3 is TGTGCCAGCAGTTACTCGCAGGGGGGATCTGGAAACACCATATATTTT. It yields the protein CASSYSQGGSGNTIYF.

This clonotype came up a few times. The chain uses TRBV6-5 and TRBJ2-3, with TRBD2 matching over 9 bases. Trimming cost V 0 bases and J 4 bases; bases outside gene matches: 2. This CDR3 is 15 amino acids long. The germline CDR1 and CDR2 sequences are MNHEY and SVGAGI. In DNA form, the CDR3 reads TGTGCCAGCAGTTACTCCCTAGCGGGACCAGATACGCAGTATTTT. Its protein is CASSYSLAGPDTQYF.